This TCR beta chain is from a study of type 1 and type 2 diabetes patients. Study-wide results and caveats: Type 1 diabetes repertoires were significantly less diverse than type 2 diabetes ones. Between type 2 diabetes and control samples, V and J usage averaged about 0.97 correlation.

As regards this clonotype: No antigen is known for it.

Genomic DNA was the PCR template. The TCR beta CDR3 region was amplified using 30 forward and 13 reverse primers. TCRdb re-derived calls from the multiplex PCR reads in MiXCR, one entry per CDR3 protein. The sample shows 280,000 or so distinct CDR3 sequences, more than 40% of them seen only once. Standard classification criteria confirmed type 1 or type 2 diabetes in all patients. About 9.7 milliliters of peripheral blood were collected from each participant. The receptor's source is a man between 18 and 35 years old with type 2 diabetes. The sequencing sample was made of peripheral blood mononuclear cells (PBMCs).

The CDR3 is CASSISGTEQFF. DNA of the CDR3: TGTGCCAGTAGTATTTCAGGGACTGAGCAGTTCTTC. The V gene is TRBV19, the J gene TRBJ2-1, with D possibly being TRBD1 or TRBD2 (5 bases each). This CDR3 region has 12 residues. The ends were cut back, 3 bases at V and 9 bases at J, with 9 bases in the middle. CDR1 LNHDA and CDR2 SQIVND come from the germline V gene (reference sequence).